The entry below describes one T cell receptor (beta chain). TCRdb fed the 5' RACE reads into MiXCR, producing one record per CDR3 protein. Seen here are fewer than 900,000 distinct CDR3 sequences, roughly 18% observed once, and the top ten hold about an eighth. These data belong to a study of identical twins. The data were also submitted as part of a second study, on T cells expressing NK-cell markers. That source reports: Seven sequenced donors out of eight were HCMV-seropositive, one seronegative. Of the CD8+ T cell pool in about 6 donors, about 1.0-8% was accounted for by dominant NKG2C+ clonotypes. Dominance of the CD3+CD56-NKG2C+ fraction by these clonotypes also held in four donors.

The receptor was isolated from a woman younger than 35 in good health. The sample was PBMCs.

The CDR3 DNA is TGCGCCAGCAGCCAAGAGGGGGGGTTCGGCCACAATACGCAGTATTTT. Translated: CASSQEGGFGHNTQYF. This chain uses TRBV4-3 with TRBJ2-3; TRBD2 matches 7 bases. Germline V gives CDR1 LGHNA, CDR2 YSLEER. There are 16 residues in the CDR3. J was trimmed by 7 bases and V by 0 bases; bases with no gene match: 10.